This section outlines one TCR beta chain sequence together with its context. Its cognate antigen is unknown. The data were taken from a study of cytomegalovirus exposure and HLA in healthy donors. The study, taken as a whole, reports: TCR beta V- and J-gene trimming was later associated with a missense DCLRE1C variant.

Germline values: CDR1 SNHLY, CDR2 FYNNEI. Trimming took off 6 bases at V and 6 bases at J, with 17 bases between the two ends. This CDR3 comprises 14 residues. PCR involved 60 Vbeta and 13 Jbeta primers. The method was immunoSEQ multiplex PCR; TCRdb's version includes in-frame clones alone and lacks a portion of them. The sample table includes about 200,000 clones. Sequencing input: PBMCs. This receptor was taken from a boy aged 10-17 years in good health and CMV-seronegative. V is TRBV2 and J is TRBJ1-2; D is possibly TRBD1 (6 bases). The chain's CDR3 is CASSPGGAGDGYTF. The CDR3 nucleotides are TGTGCCAGCAGCCCGGGGGGGGCTGGGGATGGCTACACCTTC.